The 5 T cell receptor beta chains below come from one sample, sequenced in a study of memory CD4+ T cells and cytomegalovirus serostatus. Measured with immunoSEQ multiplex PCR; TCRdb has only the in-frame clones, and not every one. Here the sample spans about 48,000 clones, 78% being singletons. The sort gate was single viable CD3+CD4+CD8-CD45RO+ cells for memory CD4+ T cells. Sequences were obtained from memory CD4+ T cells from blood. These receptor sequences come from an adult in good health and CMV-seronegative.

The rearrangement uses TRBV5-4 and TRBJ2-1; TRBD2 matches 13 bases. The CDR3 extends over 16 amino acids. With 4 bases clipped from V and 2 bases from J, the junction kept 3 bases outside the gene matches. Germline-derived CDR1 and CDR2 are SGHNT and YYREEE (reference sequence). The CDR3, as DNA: TGTGCCAGCAGCCGGACTAGCGGGAGCCCCTACAATGAGCAGTTCTTC. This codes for CASSRTSGSPYNEQFF. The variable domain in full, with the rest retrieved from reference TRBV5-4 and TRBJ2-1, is ETGVTQSPTHLIKTRGQQVTLRCSSQSGHNTVSWYQQALGQGPQFIFQYYREEENGRGNFPPRFSGLQFPNYSSELNVNALELDDSALYLCASSRTSGSPYNEQFFGPGTRLTVL.

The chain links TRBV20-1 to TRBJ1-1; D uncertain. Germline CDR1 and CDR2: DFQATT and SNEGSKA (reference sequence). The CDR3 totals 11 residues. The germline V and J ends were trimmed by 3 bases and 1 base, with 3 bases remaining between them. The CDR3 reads CSASPNTEAFF. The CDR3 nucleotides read TGCAGTGCTAGTCCGAACACTGAAGCTTTCTTT.

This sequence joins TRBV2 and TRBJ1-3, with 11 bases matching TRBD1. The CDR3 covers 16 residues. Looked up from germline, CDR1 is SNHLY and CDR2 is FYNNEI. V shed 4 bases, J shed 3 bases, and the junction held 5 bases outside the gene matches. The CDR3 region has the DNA TGTGCCAGCAGTGTTCGGACAGGGGGCGGTGGAAACACCATATATTTT. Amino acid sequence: CASSVRTGGGGNTIYF. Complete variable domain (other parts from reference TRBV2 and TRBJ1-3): EPEVTQTPSHQVTQMGQEVILRCVPISNHLYFYWYRQILGQKVEFLVSFYNNEISEKSEIFDDQFSVERPDGSNFTLKIRSTKLEDSAMYFCASSVRTGGGGNTIYFGEGSWLTVV.

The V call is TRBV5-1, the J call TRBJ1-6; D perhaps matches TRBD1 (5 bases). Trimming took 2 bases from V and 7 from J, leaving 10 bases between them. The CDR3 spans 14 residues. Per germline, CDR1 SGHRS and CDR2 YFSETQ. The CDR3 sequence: CASSFQGENSPLHF. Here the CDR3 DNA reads TGCGCCAGCAGCTTTCAGGGCGAGAATTCACCCCTCCACTTT.

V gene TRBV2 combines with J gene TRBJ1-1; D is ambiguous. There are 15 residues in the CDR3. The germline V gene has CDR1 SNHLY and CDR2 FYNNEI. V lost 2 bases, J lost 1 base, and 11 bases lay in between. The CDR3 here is CASSERNRENTEAFF. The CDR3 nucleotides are TGTGCCAGCAGTGAAAGGAACAGAGAGAACACTGAAGCTTTCTTT.